This T cell receptor beta chain came from a study of OX40 agonist ivuxolimab in advanced cancers. Study in general: Three patients had partial responses: one hepatocellular carcinoma, two cutaneous melanoma. Findings of the study overall: In CD8+ T cells, expanded clones were on average more numerous than in CD4+.

Generated by immunoSEQ multiplex PCR, the TCRdb table keeps only in-frame clones and is missing some. This sample has some 80,000 clones, with 70% to 90% found just once. This clone turned up a few times. Its antigen is undetermined. Germline CDR1 reads GTSNPN; CDR2 reads SVGIG (reference sequence). The CDR3 runs 15 residues. Between the trimmed V and J ends, which lost 3 bases and 0 bases, there was a span of 14 bases. The material sequenced was CD4+ or CD8+ T cells sorted from blood, taken in a trial of the OX40 agonist ivuxolimab. This receptor was identified in an adult with an advanced solid tumor such as melanoma, head and neck, liver or kidney cancer. The chain has TRBV30 and TRBJ1-1; D unclear. The DNA of the CDR3 is TGTGCCTGGAGCCCCCGGCGAGGGCTGAACACTGAAGCTTTCTTT. Its translation is CAWSPRRGLNTEAFF.